This T cell receptor beta chain was sequenced in a study of blood T cell repertoires in COVID-19 (dated by TCRdb to about 2020). Study-wide context: Collaborator samples came from the United States, Italy and Spain and covered acute and convalescent phases of COVID-19. A freely available public database, intended as a resource for researchers studying the immune response to SARS-CoV-2, is where the repertoires were released. Samples came from the ongoing ImmuneRACE study (first 160 participants) plus 1,254 subjects from 6 global collaborators. The material from the prospective study consisted of cDNA or gDNA derived from T cells, B-cell-depleted T cells, or PBMCs. HLA class I and class II types, where available, came from metadata supplied by the sample provider rather than from assay-based typing. Nearly every sample came with metadata listing a de-identified subject ID, COVID-19 status, age in years and sex. Deeply sampled blood TCRbeta repertoires from subjects exposed to, actively infected with, or recovered from COVID-19 were included in the dataset. What the work shows at the level of the full study, not this receptor alone: How much clinical and demographic metadata was included differed by source and by participant, and the metadata was provided uncurated.

TCRbeta CDR3 regions were amplified from genomic DNA using the immunoSEQ Assay, a bias-controlled multiplex PCR. Processing in the source paper ran as follows. The number of nucleated cells in each sample was estimated by amplification of reference gene primers within the assay. To quantify the absolute abundance of each unique TCRbeta CDR3 rearrangement, sequence reads were collapsed and filtered. Productive Simpson clonality was computed per sample as the square root of Simpson's diversity index over productive rearrangements. As stored in TCRdb, this immuneACCESS dataset retains in-frame rearrangements with V and J assigned. A fraction of the clones does not appear; measured against another copy, unresolved V genes explain less than half of the discrepancy, and the remainder lacks a known reason. The V and J calls and the clone size are those of that table, but D and trimming were determined from the DNA. The sample table shows hundreds of thousands of clones, and about four fifths are seen once. Of the sample, roughly 8% is held by the ten largest clones.

In regard to this clone: Its antigen target is currently unknown. There are no base qualities to consult, and no much larger clone falls within one base.

The CDR3 covers 14 residues, taking in both the cysteine and the phenylalanine. Only the CDR3 DNA stays, 42 bases, in frame from base 1. V loses 0 bases of germline sequence and J loses 5 bases, and the interval between the two ends is 11 bases. The germline V gene yields SNHLY for CDR1 and FYNNEI for CDR2. Whole blood was collected in K2EDTA tubes by collaborating institutions according to the institutions' own protocols. Collaborator samples were shipped for TCRbeta analysis as frozen whole blood, isolated PBMCs, or DNA extracted from either sample type. The sequence derives from a woman in her fifties or sixties with acute or convalescent COVID-19. What was sequenced was peripheral blood. The chain employs TRBV2 and TRBJ2-7; the D region possibly corresponds to TRBD2 (6 bases align). This receptor carries the CDR3 CASSEALRDHEQYF. The sequenced DNA is TGTGCCAGCAGTGAAGCCTTGCGGGACCACGAGCAGTACTTC.